This T cell receptor (beta chain) emerged from a study of graft-versus-host responses after intestinal transplantation. The CDR3 spans 16 residues. Germline CDR1 MGHRA, CDR2 YSYEKL. The ends lost 0 bases at V and 3 bases at J; junction bases unmatched: 8. Method: immunoSEQ multiplex PCR; TCRdb's copy keeps in-frame clones and lacks some. The sample has 30,000 to 50,000 clones; more than 90% are singletons. Note on this clone: Its antigen is unidentified.

This specimen was unstimulated CD8+ T cells sorted from spleen or lymph node cells, taken before transplant. V usage is TRBV4-1 and J usage is TRBJ2-7; 7 bases are shared with TRBD1. This clonotype originated in a human donor who was the organ donor for an intestinal transplant. The DNA of the CDR3 is TGCGCCAGCAGCCAAGAGCCCGGGACAGATTTCTACGAGCAGTACTTC. Its protein is CASSQEPGTDFYEQYF.